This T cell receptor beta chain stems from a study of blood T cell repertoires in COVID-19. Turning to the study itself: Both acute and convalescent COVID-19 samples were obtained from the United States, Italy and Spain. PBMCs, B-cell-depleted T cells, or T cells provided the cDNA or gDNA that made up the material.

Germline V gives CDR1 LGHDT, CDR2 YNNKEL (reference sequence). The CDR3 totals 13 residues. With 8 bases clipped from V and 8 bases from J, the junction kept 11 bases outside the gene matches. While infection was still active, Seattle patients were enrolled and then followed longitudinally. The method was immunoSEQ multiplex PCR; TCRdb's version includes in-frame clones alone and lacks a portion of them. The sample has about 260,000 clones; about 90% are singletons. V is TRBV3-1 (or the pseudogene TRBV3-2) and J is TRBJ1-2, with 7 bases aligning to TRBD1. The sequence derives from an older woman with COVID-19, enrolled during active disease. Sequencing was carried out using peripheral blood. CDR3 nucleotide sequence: TGTGCCAGCGGAGCCTCAGGGGGAAGCGGCTACACCTTC. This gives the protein CASGASGGSGYTF.